These 4 T cell receptor beta chains were sequenced from one sample in a study of blood T cell repertoires in COVID-19. This table comes from immunoSEQ multiplex PCR, and its TCRdb copy is limited to in-frame clones, with some not included. The sample lists 220,000 or so clones, 80% to 85% occurring once. Input material: PBMCs or T cells enriched from blood (not recorded which). The receptors originated from a woman aged 40 to 50 who had recovered from COVID-19.

In its sample, this clone was seen a few times. CDR3 sequence reads: CATSRDQTEAFF. In nucleotides, the CDR3 is TGTGCCACCAGCAGAGATCAGACTGAAGCTTTCTTT. This sequence joins TRBV15 and TRBJ1-1; D unresolved. Germline V CDR1 and CDR2: LNHNV, YYDKDF (reference sequence). The CDR3 sequence is 12 residues long. V shed 0 bases and J shed 5 bases, with 4 bases lying between them. The full variable domain, with the rest looked up from reference TRBV15 and TRBJ1-1, is DAMVIQNPRYQVTQFGKPVTLSCSQTLNHNVMYWYQQKSSQAPKLLFHYYDKDFNNEADTPDNFQSRRPNTSFCFLDIRSPGLGDTAMYLCATSRDQTEAFFGQGTRLTVV.

This clone was recorded once. The V and J genes are TRBV6-5 and TRBJ2-3; 9 bases align to TRBD1. Germline V CDR1 and CDR2: MNHEY, SVGAGI. The CDR3 spans 15 residues. Trimming cost V 5 bases and J 2 bases; bases outside gene matches: 5. The CDR3 sequence: CASSIRDRVTDTQYF. In DNA form, the CDR3 reads TGTGCCAGCAGTATCCGGGACAGGGTCACAGATACGCAGTATTTT.

This clone was observed a few times. The V and J genes are TRBV18 and TRBJ1-3; 7 bases match TRBD1. The CDR3 runs 13 residues. Germline V CDR1 and CDR2: KGHSH, LQKENI. J was trimmed by 7 bases and V by 4 bases; bases with no gene match: 4. The DNA for the CDR3 is TGTGCCAGCTCACATAAACAGGGGAACACCATATATTTT. This gives the protein CASSHKQGNTIYF.

The genes are TRBV28 and TRBJ2-7; 9 positions match TRBD1. V dropped 5 bases and J dropped 3; count of bases not matched to a gene: 5. The CDR3 is made up of 14 amino acids. Germline assignment: CDR1 MDHEN and CDR2 SYDVKM. The CDR3 loop is CASSTGGADYEQYV. The CDR3 coding sequence is TGTGCCAGCAGTACAGGGGGCGCAGACTACGAGCAGTACGTC.